This T cell receptor beta chain was found in a study of T cell responses to AZD1222 COVID-19 vaccine. TCRdb's copy holds only in-frame clones and misses some; the assay was immunoSEQ multiplex PCR. Here the sample spans around 120,000 clones, around 94% being singletons. This clone was seen once. Antigen: not known. Overall study results and limits: White British donors predominated, females outnumbered males, and clonal diversity was possibly underestimated. Baseline serostatus was positive in only a handful of AZD1222 recipients.

Here the sequenced sample was peripheral blood, taken on day 0 of AZD1222 vaccination. The TCR was taken from an adult in good health.

In DNA, the CDR3 is TGTGCCAGCAGTTACTCAGGGACGGGTAGCACTGAAGCTTTCTTT. It specifies CASSYSGTGSTEAFF. This chain joins TRBV6-5 and TRBJ1-1; D possibly corresponds to TRBD1 (5 bases). V lost 0 bases to trimming and J lost 4 bases, with 12 bases between them. Germline loops: CDR1 MNHEY, CDR2 SVGAGI. This CDR3 comprises 15 residues.